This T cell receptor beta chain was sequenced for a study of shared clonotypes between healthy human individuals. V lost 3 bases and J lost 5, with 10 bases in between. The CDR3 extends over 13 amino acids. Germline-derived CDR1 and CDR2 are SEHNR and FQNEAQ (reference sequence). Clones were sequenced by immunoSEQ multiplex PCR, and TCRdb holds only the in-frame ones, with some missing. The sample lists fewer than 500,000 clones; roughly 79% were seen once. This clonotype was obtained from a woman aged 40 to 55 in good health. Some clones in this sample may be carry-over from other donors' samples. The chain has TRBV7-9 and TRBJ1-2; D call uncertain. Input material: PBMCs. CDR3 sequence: CASSFKGVYGYTF. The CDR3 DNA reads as TGTGCCAGCAGCTTTAAGGGAGTATATGGCTACACCTTC. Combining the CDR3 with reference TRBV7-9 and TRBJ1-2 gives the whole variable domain DTGVSQNPRHKITKRGQNVTFRCDPISEHNRLYWYRQTLGQGPEFLTYFQNEAQLEKSRLLSDRFSAERPKGSFSTLEIQRTEQGDSAMYLCASSFKGVYGYTFGSGTRLTVV.